Below are 24 T cell receptor beta chains sequenced from a single sample in a study of cytomegalovirus exposure and HLA in healthy donors. The PCR employed 60 Vbeta primers together with 13 Jbeta primers. Clones were read by immunoSEQ multiplex PCR, and TCRdb kept only the in-frame ones, dropping some. The repertoire consists of 130,000 to 150,000 clones, with approximately 82% occurring once and the leading ten covering roughly 9.7%. Sequenced: PBMCs. These receptors all stem from an older woman in good health and CMV-seropositive.

V gene TRBV7-2 combines with J gene TRBJ1-4, with unresolved D. V lost 6 bases, J lost 4 bases, and 15 bases lay in between. CDR1 is SGHTA, CDR2 FQGNSA, per germline. The CDR3 length is 15 residues. This CDR3 reads CASRGSGGNNEKLFF. The CDR3 nucleotides read TGTGCCAGCAGGGGGAGCGGAGGGAATAATGAAAAACTGTTTTTT.

This sequence joins TRBV6-5 and TRBJ1-2, with TRBD1 identical over 9 bases. The CDR3 has 13 residues. CDR1 and CDR2 from the germline V gene are MNHEY and SVGAGI. V was pared by 4 bases and J by 6 bases, with 3 bases of the junction left unmatched. As DNA, the CDR3 is TGTGCCAGCAGTTTGGACAGGGGTAATGGCTACACCTTC. Translating gives CASSLDRGNGYTF.

The chain combines TRBV19 with TRBJ1-2; tentatively, D is TRBD1 (5 bases). CDR3 size: 14 residues. V shed 10 bases and J shed 2 bases, with 17 bases lying between them. Germline V gene sequence: CDR1 LNHDA, CDR2 SQIVND (reference sequence). CDR3 amino acids: CATSASGGNYGYTF. DNA of the CDR3: TGTGCCACATCCGCGAGCGGGGGGAACTATGGCTACACCTTC.

The V gene is TRBV19, the J gene TRBJ1-3; possibly TRBD1 for D (6 bases). The CDR3 has 15 residues. Trimming stripped 5 bases from V and 1 base from J, with 12 bases between. Germline-derived CDR1 and CDR2 are LNHDA and SQIVND (reference sequence). The CDR3 DNA reads as TGTGCCAGTAGTCCCACAGGGTCTTCTGGAAACACCATATATTTT. Translation: CASSPTGSSGNTIYF.

This clone was seen a few times. The CDR3: CASSLRGLRADTQYF. In DNA, the CDR3 is TGTGCCAGCAGCTTAAGGGGCCTGCGCGCAGATACGCAGTATTTT. The chain links TRBV7-3 to TRBJ2-3, with D perhaps TRBD1 (5 bases). V lost 1 base to trimming and J lost 4 bases, with 12 bases between them. Germline assignment: CDR1 SGHTA and CDR2 FQGTGA. The CDR3 loop spans 15 amino acids.

V usage is TRBV7-3 and J usage is TRBJ2-3; weak D call: TRBD1 (6 bases). The CDR3 is 15 amino acids. The V end was cut by 5 bases, the J end by 3 bases, with 15 bases between. Germline V lookup: CDR1 SGHTA, CDR2 FQGTGA. The DNA of the CDR3 is TGTGCCAGCAGCAGTGGGGGCGGTGGGACAGATACGCAGTATTTT. Translation gives CASSSGGGGTDTQYF.

The chain couples TRBV28 to TRBJ2-5, with D hard to call. This CDR3 spans 14 amino acids. V was clipped by 4 bases and J by 4 bases, with 13 bases between them. Per germline, CDR1 MDHEN and CDR2 SYDVKM. CDR3 in amino acids: CASSSSPNAETQYF. The DNA of the CDR3 is TGTGCCAGCAGTTCGAGCCCTAATGCAGAGACCCAGTACTTC.

This clone was seen a few times. V is TRBV6-5 and J is TRBJ1-3; D is undetermined. There are 11 residues in the CDR3. Trimming took off 6 bases at V and 4 bases at J, with 4 bases between the two ends. Looked up from germline, CDR1 is MNHEY and CDR2 is SVGAGI. The DNA for the CDR3 is TGTGCCAGCAGCTTGGGAAACACCATATATTTT. Protein: CASSLGNTIYF.

J is TRBJ1-4 and V is TRBV28, with 10 bases fitting TRBD1. The CDR3 runs 15 residues. CDR1 is MDHEN and CDR2 is SYDVKM in the germline V gene. The J segment lost 4 bases and the V segment lost 5 bases, leaving 4 bases of the junction unmatched. CDR3 nucleotides: TGTGCCAGCAGTGGGACAGGGGCCCTTAATGAAAAACTGTTTTTT. Translated: CASSGTGALNEKLFF.

The rearrangement joins TRBV5-6 to TRBJ2-7; 8 nucleotides line up with TRBD2. Germline V gene sequence: CDR1 SGHDT, CDR2 YYEEEE. With V trimmed by 1 base and J by 5 bases, 8 bases remained unmatched. The CDR3 extends over 15 amino acids. DNA of the CDR3: TGTGCCAGCAGCTTGATAGCGGGGCCTCGGAACGAGCAGTACTTC. As protein: CASSLIAGPRNEQYF.

The chain joins TRBV2 to TRBJ2-7, with TRBD1 matching 7 bases. Germline V gene lookup returns CDR1 SNHLY and CDR2 FYNNEI. With V trimmed by 3 bases and J by 4 bases, 9 bases remained unmatched. The CDR3 is 15 residues long. The CDR3 spells CASSEYRGASYEQYF. The CDR3 DNA reads as TGTGCCAGCAGTGAGTACAGGGGAGCATCGTACGAGCAGTACTTC.

A few counts support this clone. This chain uses TRBV7-9 with TRBJ1-1; perhaps TRBD1 as D (6 bases). The length of the CDR3 is 13 residues. The V and J ends lost 3 bases and 10 bases respectively, with 15 bases between them. Per the germline V gene, CDR1 is SEHNR and CDR2 is FQNEAQ (reference sequence). The CDR3 DNA follows: TGTGCCAGCAGCTTCAGGGGATCGGACGGAGCTTTCTTT. Translated: CASSFRGSDGAFF. The full variable domain, rest sourced from reference TRBV7-9 and TRBJ1-1, is DTGVSQNPRHKITKRGQNVTFRCDPISEHNRLYWYRQTLGQGPEFLTYFQNEAQLEKSRLLSDRFSAERPKGSFSTLEIQRTEQGDSAMYLCASSFRGSDGAFFGQGTRLTVV.

The rearrangement uses TRBV6-5 and TRBJ1-2; the match to TRBD1 covers 11 bases. Germline trimming cut 2 bases from V and 4 bases from J; bases unmatched to any gene: 6. The CDR3 extends over 16 amino acids. Germline V gene data show CDR1 as MNHEY and CDR2 as SVGAGI. The CDR3 sequence is CASSYPRTGGGYGYTF. The CDR3 DNA reads TGTGCCAGCAGTTACCCCCGGACAGGGGGCGGCTATGGCTACACCTTC.

This clone was found a few times. This chain joins TRBV19 and TRBJ2-1, with D possibly being TRBD2 (6 bases). The CDR3 extends over 12 amino acids. V lost 8 bases and J 5 bases, leaving 10 bases between the germline ends. Germline CDR1 reads LNHDA; CDR2 reads SQIVND (reference sequence). This chain's CDR3 is CASGLANNEQFF. The CDR3, as DNA: TGTGCCAGTGGCCTAGCGAACAATGAGCAGTTCTTC.

This clone was observed once. The V gene is TRBV9, the J gene TRBJ2-1; weak D call: TRBD2 (7 bases). The CDR3 runs 16 residues. Germline loops: CDR1 SGDLS, CDR2 YYNGEE. Trimming took off 0 bases at V and 8 bases at J, with 18 bases between the two ends. In nucleotides, the CDR3 is TGTGCCAGCAGCGTAGTAAGGGGGAGGGGAATGCATGAGCAGTTCTTC. Amino acid sequence: CASSVVRGRGMHEQFF.

This chain links TRBV29-1 with TRBJ2-7; the match to TRBD2 covers 10 bases. J lost 4 bases, V lost 6 bases, and 12 bases had no gene match. CDR1 and CDR2 (germline): SQVTM, ANQGSEA. The CDR3 length is 15 residues. The CDR3 DNA sequence: TGCAGCGTACAGGGTGGAGCGGGAGGGAGTTACGAGCAGTACTTC. This encodes CSVQGGAGGSYEQYF.

The chain couples TRBV7-9 to TRBJ2-1; 7 bases are a match to TRBD1. V lost 5 bases, J lost 5 bases, and 18 bases stayed unmatched. From germline, CDR1 is SEHNR and CDR2 FQNEAQ (reference sequence). The CDR3 runs 18 residues. The CDR3 DNA is TGTGCCAGCAGCCGGGTCGTGGGCCGGACAGGCCTAAACAATGAGCAGTTCTTC. It encodes CASSRVVGRTGLNNEQFF.

This rearrangement joins TRBV19 to TRBJ1-2; 8 positions match TRBD1. J lost 7 bases, V lost 5 bases, and 6 bases had no gene match. The CDR3 runs 13 residues. CDR1 is LNHDA and CDR2 is SQIVND in the germline V gene (reference sequence). The DNA of the CDR3 is TGTGCCAGTAGTGGCAGGACAGGGTTTGGCTACACCTTC. This encodes CASSGRTGFGYTF.

V and J are TRBV19 and TRBJ2-6; possible D gene TRBD1, 6 bases. Looked up from germline, CDR1 is LNHDA and CDR2 is SQIVND (reference sequence). The CDR3 extends over 18 amino acids. Trimming took 3 bases from V and 0 from J, leaving 15 bases between them. CDR3 amino acids: CASSIPRQASSGANVLTF. In DNA, the CDR3 is TGTGCCAGTAGTATCCCACGACAGGCTAGCTCTGGGGCCAACGTCCTGACTTTC. Variable domain in full (rest from reference TRBV19 and TRBJ2-6): DGGITQSPKYLFRKEGQNVTLSCEQNLNHDAMYWYRQDPGQGLRLIYYSQIVNDFQKGDIAEGYSVSREKKESFPLTVTSAQKNPTAFYLCASSIPRQASSGANVLTFGAGSRLTVL.

In this sample, this clone turned up a few times. The chain joins TRBV7-9 to TRBJ1-5; 8 positions match TRBD1. CDR3 size: 14 residues. Germline assignment: CDR1 SEHNR and CDR2 FQNEAQ (reference sequence). Trimming took 4 bases from V and 7 from J; bases not matched to a gene: 6. The CDR3 bases are TGTGCCAGCAGCTCGACAGGGGTGGGACAGCCCCAGCATTTT. The encoded protein is CASSSTGVGQPQHF.

V gene TRBV7-9 combines with J gene TRBJ2-5; D gene unclear. Near its end, the DNA agrees better with TRBJ2-7, so the J call may be wrong. CDR3 length: 13 amino acids. Germline V gives CDR1 SEHNR, CDR2 FQNEAQ (reference sequence). CDR3 region: CASSFTTSYEQYF. CDR3 DNA sequence: TGTGCCAGCAGCTTCACCACTTCCTACGAGCAGTACTTC.

The rearrangement uses TRBV5-1 and TRBJ2-7; D is unresolved. Trimming took 0 bases from V and 1 from J, leaving 14 bases between them. The CDR3 is made up of 16 amino acids. Germline V CDR1 and CDR2: SGHRS, YFSETQ. The chain's CDR3 is CASSLALAAKSYEQYF. The CDR3 DNA follows: TGCGCCAGCAGCTTGGCCTTGGCAGCGAAATCCTACGAGCAGTACTTC.

The gene calls are TRBV7-2 and TRBJ2-7; TRBD1 matches 8 bases. This CDR3 comprises 15 residues. V lost 1 base, J lost 8 bases, and 10 bases stayed unmatched. Germline CDR1 and CDR2: SGHTA and FQGNSA. The CDR3 is CASSLVQQGVGKQYF. As DNA, the CDR3 is TGTGCCAGCAGCTTAGTTCAACAGGGGGTCGGAAAGCAGTACTTC.

This chain uses TRBV5-1 with TRBJ2-2, with D perhaps matching TRBD1 (5 bases). This CDR3 has 14 amino acids. CDR1 SGHRS and CDR2 YFSETQ come from the germline V gene. V gave up 4 bases and J gave up 6 bases, with 13 bases separating them. The CDR3: CASSPTVLAGELFF. The CDR3 DNA reads as TGCGCCAGCAGCCCGACAGTGCTCGCCGGGGAGCTGTTTTTT.